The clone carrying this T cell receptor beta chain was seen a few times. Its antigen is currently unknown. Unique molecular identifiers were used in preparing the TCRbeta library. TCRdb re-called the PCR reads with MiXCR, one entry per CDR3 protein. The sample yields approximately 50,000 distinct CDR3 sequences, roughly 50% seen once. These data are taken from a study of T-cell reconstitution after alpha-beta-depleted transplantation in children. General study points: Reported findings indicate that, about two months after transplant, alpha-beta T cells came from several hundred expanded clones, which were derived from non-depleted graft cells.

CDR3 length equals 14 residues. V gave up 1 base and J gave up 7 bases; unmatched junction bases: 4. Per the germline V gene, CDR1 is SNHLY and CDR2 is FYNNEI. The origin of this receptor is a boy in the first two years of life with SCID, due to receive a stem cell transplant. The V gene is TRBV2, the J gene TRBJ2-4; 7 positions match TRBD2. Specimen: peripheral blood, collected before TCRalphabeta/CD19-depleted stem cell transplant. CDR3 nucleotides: TGTGCCAGCAGTGAAGTCAGGGAGGGGAACATTCAGTACTTC. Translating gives CASSEVREGNIQYF.